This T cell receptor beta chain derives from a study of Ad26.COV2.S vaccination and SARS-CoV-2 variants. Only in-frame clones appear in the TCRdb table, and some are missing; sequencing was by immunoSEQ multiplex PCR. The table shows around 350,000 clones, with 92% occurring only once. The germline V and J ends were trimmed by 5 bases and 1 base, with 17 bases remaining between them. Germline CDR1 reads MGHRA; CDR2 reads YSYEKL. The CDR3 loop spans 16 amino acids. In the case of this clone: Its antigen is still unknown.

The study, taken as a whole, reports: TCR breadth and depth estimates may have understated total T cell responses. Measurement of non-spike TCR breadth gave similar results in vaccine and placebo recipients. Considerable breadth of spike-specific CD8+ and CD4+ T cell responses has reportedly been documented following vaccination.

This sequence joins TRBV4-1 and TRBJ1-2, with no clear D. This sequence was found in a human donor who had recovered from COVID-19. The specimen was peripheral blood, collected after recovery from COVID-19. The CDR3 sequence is CASSSLTFDGNYGYTF. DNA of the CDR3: TGCGCCAGCAGCTCACTTACTTTTGACGGTAACTATGGCTACACCTTC.